The clone carrying this T cell receptor beta chain was recorded many times. Its antigen is as yet unknown. Via MiXCR, TCRdb re-called the reads, giving one row per CDR3 protein. This sample yields hundreds of thousands of distinct CDR3 sequences, of which roughly 30% are seen a single time; approximately 14% belongs to the top ten. The CDR3 is made up of 15 amino acids. V lost 6 bases and J lost 3, with 15 bases in between. The V gene's germline CDR1 is SGHTA and CDR2 FQGNSA. This sample is part of a study of T cell repertoires in cytomegalovirus infection. Whole-study context: Both a matching HLA type and CMV infection were indicated by public TCR beta signatures. Study-level results: There were carriers of CMV plus the relevant HLA, and cumulative public TCR beta family frequency identified them.

The chain couples TRBV7-2 to TRBJ2-1; D unclear. The receptor's source is a human donor in good health (CMV status not recorded). Some clones in this sample may be carry-over from other donors' samples. Sequences were obtained from PBMCs. CDR3 bases: TGTGCCAGCAGAGTATCGTCACAGTACTACAATGAGCAGTTCTTC. Its protein is CASRVSSQYYNEQFF.